One and the same sample provided the 25 T cell receptor beta chains below, sequenced in a study of blood T cell repertoires in COVID-19. Profiled with immunoSEQ multiplex PCR; TCRdb holds only in-frame clones, not every one. The repertoire includes 180,000 or so clones, about 85% of them detected once, and about 5% sits in the top ten. The sample taken for sequencing was peripheral blood. The receptors here all came from an elderly woman with acute or convalescent COVID-19.

The chain has TRBV29-1 and TRBJ2-6; no firm D call. CDR3 length: 14 amino acids. Trimming cost V 1 base and J 0 bases, with 4 bases left between them. Germline V gene lookup returns CDR1 SQVTM and CDR2 ANQGSEA. This chain's CDR3 is CSVEAGSGANVLTF. In nucleotides, the CDR3 is TGCAGCGTTGAAGCAGGCTCTGGGGCCAACGTCCTGACTTTC.

Notes on this clone: Other nucleotide sequences from this sample produce the same CDR3. This chain connects TRBV18 to TRBJ2-7; D gene unclear. CDR1 and CDR2 from the germline V gene are KGHSH and LQKENI. Trimming pared 3 bases from V and 0 bases from J, leaving 3 bases between. This CDR3 has 12 residues. In DNA form, the CDR3 reads TGTGCCAGCTCACCCAGCTCCTACGAGCAGTACTTC. Its protein is CASSPSSYEQYF.

In this sample, this clone turned up a few times. Other DNA sequences in this specimen translate into the identical CDR3. The genes are TRBV28 and TRBJ2-1; 13 bases agree with TRBD2. Trimming at V came to 2 bases and at J to 4 bases, leaving 2 bases not matched to a gene. The V gene's germline CDR1 is MDHEN and CDR2 SYDVKM. The CDR3 totals 16 residues. For the CDR3, the DNA is TGTGCCAGCAGTTTACCGGGACTAGCGGGGTACAATGAGCAGTTCTTC. Its translation is CASSLPGLAGYNEQFF.

The chain is built from TRBV28 and TRBJ2-7; D might be TRBD2 (5 bases). The CDR3 has 11 amino acids. Germline CDR1 reads MDHEN; CDR2 reads SYDVKM. CDR3 region: CASVGSYEQYF. Written as DNA, the CDR3 is TGTGCAAGCGTAGGGAGCTACGAGCAGTACTTC.

The chain is built from TRBV6-6 and TRBJ2-4; the D gene is possibly TRBD2 (5 bases). This CDR3 has 14 residues. Deletions cut 5 bases from V and 7 bases from J, with 15 bases between. Germline values: CDR1 MNHNY, CDR2 SVGAGI (reference sequence). CDR3 amino acids: CASSGGQAYNIQYF. CDR3 in DNA: TGTGCCAGCAGTGGAGGTCAAGCTTATAACATTCAGTACTTC.

CDR3 sequence (DNA): TGTGCCAGTAGTAGGGGCGGTCGGGATGAAAAACTGTTTTTT. Protein product: CASSRGGRDEKLFF. The chain combines TRBV19 with TRBJ1-4; D might be TRBD1 (5 bases). The V and J ends lost 4 bases and 6 bases respectively, with 12 bases between them. This CDR3 region has 14 residues. Germline CDR1 LNHDA, CDR2 SQIVND (reference sequence).

The chain combines TRBV15 with TRBJ1-1, with D hard to call. The CDR3 is 15 amino acids. V was cut by 0 bases and J by 6 bases, with 14 bases left in between. In germline, CDR1 is LNHNV, CDR2 YYDKDF (reference sequence). CDR3 sequence: CATSRDALSWAEAFF. The CDR3 coding sequence is TGTGCCACCAGCAGAGACGCCCTTAGCTGGGCTGAAGCTTTCTTT.

CDR3 in DNA: TGTGCCAGCAGAGATTGGGACAGGGGGACTGAAGCTTTCTTT. It specifies CASRDWDRGTEAFF. V gene TRBV27 combines with J gene TRBJ1-1; 11 positions match TRBD1. CDR1 is MNHEY and CDR2 is SMNVEV in the germline V gene (reference sequence). Trimming at V came to 6 bases and at J to 5 bases, leaving 5 bases not matched to a gene. The CDR3 contains 14 residues.

V gene TRBV19 combines with J gene TRBJ2-3; TRBD2 matches 8 bases. Germline lookup yields CDR1 LNHDA and CDR2 SQIVND (reference sequence). The CDR3 is made up of 14 amino acids. The J segment lost 5 bases and the V segment lost 3 bases, leaving 4 bases of the junction unmatched. The CDR3 is CASSIRAGVDTQYF. The CDR3 bases are TGTGCCAGTAGTATTAGAGCGGGAGTAGATACGCAGTATTTT.

DNA for the CDR3: TGTGCCAGCAGTTTTTGGACAGGGAGCACTGAAGCTTTCTTT. It encodes CASSFWTGSTEAFF. This rearrangement joins TRBV6-2 or TRBV6-3 to TRBJ1-1, with 8 bases fitting TRBD1. V gave up 4 bases and J gave up 4 bases; unmatched junction bases: 5. This CDR3 spans 14 amino acids. Germline CDR1 reads MNHEY; CDR2 reads SVGEGT.

The chain is built from TRBV3-1 (or the pseudogene TRBV3-2) and TRBJ1-1; D might be TRBD1 (5 bases). Germline V CDR1 and CDR2: LGHDT, YNNKEL (reference sequence). The CDR3 runs 14 residues. With 1 base removed from V and 3 bases from J, the gap between germline ends came to 9 bases. CDR3 region: CASSQVQGYTEAFF. CDR3 sequence (DNA): TGTGCCAGCAGCCAAGTCCAGGGATACACTGAAGCTTTCTTT.

The gene calls are TRBV6-4 and TRBJ1-1; 7 positions match TRBD1. The CDR3 runs 13 residues. V shed 3 bases, J shed 7 bases, and the junction held 5 bases outside the gene matches. Germline CDR1 reads MRHNA; CDR2 reads SNTAGT. CDR3 sequence (DNA): TGTGCCAGCAGTGAGGGGACAGAAAATGAAGCTTTCTTT. Protein sequence: CASSEGTENEAFF.

Only one count was recorded for this clone. The V and J genes are TRBV18 and TRBJ1-4; D remains unclear. The CDR3 runs 16 residues. CDR1 is KGHSH and CDR2 is LQKENI in the germline V gene. The germline V and J ends were trimmed by 5 bases and 5 bases, with 18 bases remaining between them. In nucleotides, the CDR3 is TGTGCCAGCTCAGCAACCCTCAGCGGCGGGAATGAAAAACTGTTTTTT. Translated, it gives CASSATLSGGNEKLFF.

The genes are TRBV28 and TRBJ1-2, with D unclear. The V gene's germline CDR1 is MDHEN and CDR2 SYDVKM. The CDR3 contains 11 residues. Trimming took off 4 bases at V and 5 bases at J, with 5 bases between the two ends. The CDR3 region has the DNA TGTGCCAGCAGTTCGGGGTATGGCTACACCTTC. It translates to CASSSGYGYTF.

The V and J genes are TRBV10-3 and TRBJ2-1; 7 positions agree with TRBD1. J was trimmed by 4 bases and V by 5 bases; bases with no gene match: 5. The V gene's germline CDR1 is ENHRY and CDR2 SYGVKD. The CDR3 has 14 residues. The CDR3: CAISRQGIYNEQFF. The CDR3 DNA follows: TGTGCCATCAGTAGACAGGGAATATACAATGAGCAGTTCTTC.

V and J are TRBV18 and TRBJ2-2; perhaps TRBD1 as D (5 bases). Trimming removed 3 bases at V and 1 base at J, with 9 bases between. Germline CDR1 reads KGHSH; CDR2 reads LQKENI. The CDR3 runs to 15 residues. CDR3 nucleotide sequence: TGTGCCAGCTCACCCCTGCAGGGGAACACCGGGGAGCTGTTTTTT. Protein product: CASSPLQGNTGELFF.

The chain employs TRBV7-6 and TRBJ2-7; 8 bases align to TRBD2. Germline-derived CDR1 and CDR2 are SGHVS and FNYEAQ. The CDR3 spans 13 residues. The junction had 5 bases not matched to a gene; V was cut back by 5 bases and J by 5 bases. The DNA of the CDR3 is TGTGCCAGCAGCGGGGGACTAGGTGACGAGCAGTACTTC. Encoded protein: CASSGGLGDEQYF.

The chain employs TRBV29-1 and TRBJ1-1; TRBD1 might be the D (5 bases). CDR1 and CDR2 (germline): SQVTM, ANQGSEA. This CDR3 spans 14 amino acids. V dropped 7 bases and J dropped 1 base, with 16 bases sitting between them. The CDR3 bases are TGCAGCGCCGCCCTACCCCAGGGGAACACTGAAGCTTTCTTT. It encodes CSAALPQGNTEAFF.

V is TRBV2 and J is TRBJ2-7; D is uncertain. Germline CDR1 and CDR2: SNHLY and FYNNEI. V was pared by 5 bases and J by 3 bases, with 5 bases between. The CDR3 is 11 amino acids. CDR3 sequence (DNA): TGTGCCAGCAGTCAGTACTACGAGCAGTACTTC. Translating gives CASSQYYEQYF.

The rearrangement joins TRBV27 to TRBJ1-2; 7 nucleotides align to TRBD1. The germline V gene has CDR1 MNHEY and CDR2 SMNVEV (reference sequence). The trim removed 6 bases at V and 4 bases at J, leaving 5 bases unmatched. This CDR3 is 13 amino acids long. In nucleotides, the CDR3 is TGTGCCAGCAGACTGACAGGGCCCTATGGCTACACCTTC. Translating it yields CASRLTGPYGYTF.

The chain carries TRBV28 and TRBJ2-7; TRBD1 matches at 7 bases. Germline CDR1 MDHEN, CDR2 SYDVKM. This CDR3 region has 15 residues. Trimming at V came to 6 bases and at J to 0 bases, leaving 8 bases not matched to a gene. CDR3 loop: CASRLTGNPSYEQYF. The CDR3 bases are TGTGCCAGCAGGTTGACAGGGAACCCCTCCTACGAGCAGTACTTC.

This clone was recorded once. This same CDR3 is encoded by further DNA sequences in the sample. The rearrangement joins TRBV6-5 to TRBJ2-3, with a tentative D call TRBD1 (5 bases). Trimming shortened V by 6 bases and J by 4 bases, and 8 bases separated the two germline ends. CDR1 MNHEY and CDR2 SVGAGI come from the germline V gene. The CDR3 is 12 residues long. In DNA form, the CDR3 reads TGTGCCAGCAGGTCGACAGCAGATACGCAGTATTTT. It encodes CASRSTADTQYF.

The chain employs TRBV19 and TRBJ2-1; possibly TRBD2 for D (6 bases). Germline values: CDR1 LNHDA, CDR2 SQIVND (reference sequence). The CDR3 extends over 14 amino acids. V was clipped by 6 bases and J by 7 bases, with 16 bases between them. CDR3 sequence reads: CASRLASELNEQFF. CDR3 DNA: TGTGCCAGTAGGCTAGCGAGTGAGTTAAATGAGCAGTTCTTC.

V gene TRBV6-6 combines with J gene TRBJ2-7, with 9 bases aligning to TRBD1. The CDR3 runs to 14 residues. The germline V gene encodes CDR1 MNHNY and CDR2 SVGAGI (reference sequence). Trimming cost V 6 bases and J 1 base; bases outside gene matches: 4. The CDR3 nucleotides read TGTGCCAGCAGACAGGGGGCGGTTTCCTACGAGCAGTACTTC. Translation: CASRQGAVSYEQYF.

The chain recombines TRBV5-1 with TRBJ1-3; TRBD1 matches 8 bases. After removal of 1 base from V and 0 bases from J, the junction contained 6 bases not matched to a gene. Germline CDR1 SGHRS, CDR2 YFSETQ. The CDR3 totals 17 residues. The CDR3 here is CASSLFVGTGSGNTIYF. DNA of the CDR3: TGCGCCAGCAGCTTGTTCGTTGGGACAGGCTCTGGAAACACCATATATTTT.